The 10 T cell receptor beta chains reported below all come from one sample, sequenced in a study of blood T cells in healthy people across ages. A second PCR, run for about 7 to 11 cycles, used a sample-barcoded 5' primer plus a J-beta primer mix. Using its own MiXCR run on the 5' RACE reads, TCRdb lists one record per CDR3 protein. This sample has about 650,000 distinct CDR3 sequences, with 32% found just once. The material sequenced was blood. Every receptor here comes from a woman older than 75 in good health.

Ten or more counts support this clonotype. The chain couples TRBV30 to TRBJ1-5, with D unresolved. Germline V gives CDR1 GTSNPN, CDR2 SVGIG (reference sequence). Trimming pared 2 bases from V and 8 bases from J, leaving 13 bases between. The CDR3 contains 13 residues. The CDR3 nucleotides read TGTGCCTGGAGTAAAGAGAGAGTAGAGCCCCAGCATTTT. As protein: CAWSKERVEPQHF.

A word on this clonotype: One junction end disagrees with the germline gene, perhaps due to a read error. The V gene is TRBV6-1, the J gene TRBJ2-3; D is uncertain. Germline CDR1 and CDR2: MNHNS and SASEGT. This CDR3 is built from 13 residues. CDR3 bases: TGTGCCAGCAATGAAATGGATGGAGATACGCAGTATTTT. It encodes CASNEMDGDTQYF.

This clonotype was observed a handful of times. The chain has TRBV5-5 and TRBJ1-1, with 7 bases matching TRBD1. CDR3 length: 16 amino acids. With 3 bases clipped from V and 3 bases from J, the junction kept 11 bases outside the gene matches. Per germline, CDR1 SGHKS and CDR2 YYEKEE (reference sequence). The DNA of the CDR3 is TGTGCCAGCAGCTCGCGACCTGACAGGGAGTACACTGAAGCTTTCTTT. It specifies CASSSRPDREYTEAFF.

This clonotype was seen repeatedly, ten times or more. The chain recombines TRBV4-3 with TRBJ1-4; TRBD1 matches at 8 bases. There are 14 residues in the CDR3. Losses at the gene ends were 6 bases for V and 3 bases for J; bases not matched to a gene: 3. CDR1 is LGHNA and CDR2 is YSLEER in the germline V gene. CDR3 region: CASRRQGPNEKLFF. In DNA, the CDR3 is TGCGCCAGCAGGCGACAGGGGCCTAATGAAAAACTGTTTTTT.

The rearrangement uses TRBV5-1 and TRBJ2-1; D is unresolved. V was pared by 3 bases and J by 4 bases, with 8 bases between. The CDR3 loop spans 13 amino acids. Looked up from germline, CDR1 is SGHRS and CDR2 is YFSETQ. The CDR3 sequence: CASSWGGYNEQFF. As DNA, the CDR3 is TGCGCCAGCAGCTGGGGTGGTTACAATGAGCAGTTCTTC.

This clonotype occurred many times. This chain joins TRBV7-3 and TRBJ2-6, with TRBD1 matching 9 bases. Per germline, CDR1 SGHTA and CDR2 FQGTGA. The CDR3 runs 17 residues. V was pared by 5 bases and J by 3 bases, with 8 bases of the junction left unmatched. Written as DNA, the CDR3 is TGTGCCAGCAGCGGCGTCCGGACAGGGGTTGGGGCCAACGTCCTGACTTTC. Protein product: CASSGVRTGVGANVLTF.

This rearrangement joins TRBV25-1 to TRBJ1-6, with D tentatively TRBD1 (5 bases). The CDR3 has 14 amino acids. Germline V gives CDR1 MGHDK, CDR2 SYGVNS. Between the trimmed V and J ends, which lost 11 bases and 9 bases, there was a span of 20 bases. The CDR3 spells CAANSGFPGSPLHF. The DNA for the CDR3 is TGTGCCGCGAACTCAGGGTTTCCGGGTTCACCCCTCCACTTT. Supplemented by reference TRBV25-1 and TRBJ1-6, the full variable domain reads EADIYQTPRYLVIGTGKKITLECSQTMGHDKMYWYQQDPGMELHLIHYSYGVNSTEKGDLSSESTVSRIRTEHFPLTLESARPSHTSQYLCAANSGFPGSPLHFGNGTRLTVT.

This clonotype came up a few times. The chain couples TRBV3-1 to TRBJ2-2, with 13 bases identical to TRBD2. Germline trimming cut 1 base from V and 3 bases from J; bases unmatched to any gene: 8. The CDR3 is 19 amino acids. Germline V gene sequence: CDR1 LGHDT, CDR2 YNNKEL (reference sequence). The CDR3 protein is CASSQVGGLAGSYTGELFF. CDR3 DNA: TGTGCCAGCAGCCAAGTGGGGGGACTAGCGGGGTCTTACACCGGGGAGCTGTTTTTT.

In its sample, this clonotype was seen many times. V is TRBV20-1 and J is TRBJ2-5, with a weak D call TRBD1 (6 bases). The germline V gene encodes CDR1 DFQATT and CDR2 SNEGSKA (reference sequence). The CDR3 contains 11 residues. CDR3: CSGDFEETQYF. CDR3 coding DNA: TGCTCAGGGGATTTTGAGGAGACCCAGTACTTC.

The chain joins TRBV5-6 to TRBJ1-1; D is uncertain. The CDR3 spans 14 residues. V lost 0 bases and J 3 bases, leaving 9 bases between the germline ends. From germline, CDR1 is SGHDT and CDR2 YYEEEE. This chain's CDR3 is CASSLGGKYTEAFF. The CDR3 region has the DNA TGTGCCAGCAGCTTGGGTGGAAAGTACACTGAAGCTTTCTTT.